The 32 T cell receptor beta chains listed next were all sequenced from one sample in a study of identical twins. From the 5' RACE reads, TCRdb called clonotypes with MiXCR, one entry per CDR3 protein. This table has roughly 1.6 million distinct CDR3 sequences, under 35% appearing once. The source material was cord blood. The source of these receptors is a newborn girl in good health.

This clonotype showed up just a few times. This chain uses TRBV9 with TRBJ2-2; 9 bases fit TRBD2. The V gene end was trimmed by 3 bases and the J gene end by 3 bases; junction bases not matched to a gene: 3. The CDR3 is made up of 15 amino acids. Germline-derived CDR1 and CDR2 are SGDLS and YYNGEE. CDR3 bases: TGTGCCAGCAGCGCGAGACTAGCGGACACCGGGGAGCTGTTTTTT. Its protein product is CASSARLADTGELFF.

The V and J genes are TRBV28 and TRBJ1-2; D perhaps matches TRBD1 (5 bases). V was cut by 6 bases and J by 3 bases, with 14 bases left in between. Germline CDR1 MDHEN, CDR2 SYDVKM. There are 14 residues in the CDR3. The CDR3 region is CASRTSGPYYGYTF. The CDR3 region has the DNA TGTGCCAGCAGAACTTCGGGGCCCTACTATGGCTACACCTTC.

V usage is TRBV5-1 and J usage is TRBJ2-1, with D possibly TRBD2 on 6 matching bases. This CDR3 comprises 15 residues. Germline V gives CDR1 SGHRS, CDR2 YFSETQ. The V end was cut by 2 bases, the J end by 5 bases, with 14 bases between. CDR3 protein: CASSFAAGTNNEQFF. CDR3 in DNA: TGCGCCAGCAGCTTTGCGGCGGGAACAAACAATGAGCAGTTCTTC.

Only a few counts were recorded for this clonotype. CDR3 DNA sequence: TGTGCCAGCTCACCTTCCGGGACACTGAGCACAGATACGCAGTATTTT. Translation: CASSPSGTLSTDTQYF. The chain recombines TRBV18 with TRBJ2-3, with a possible D match to TRBD1 (6 bases). V lost 3 bases and J lost 0, with 13 bases in between. This CDR3 has 16 residues. The V gene's germline CDR1 is KGHSH and CDR2 LQKENI.

The V gene is TRBV27, the J gene TRBJ1-1; weak D call: TRBD1 (5 bases). The V and J ends lost 3 bases and 6 bases respectively, with 14 bases between them. Germline V gives CDR1 MNHEY, CDR2 SMNVEV (reference sequence). The CDR3 spans 14 residues. The CDR3 here is CASSFGRAHAEAFF. The CDR3 DNA reads as TGTGCCAGCAGTTTCGGCAGGGCGCACGCTGAAGCTTTCTTT.

As for this clonotype: One base away lies a much larger clone, so this may be a sequencing read error. The rearrangement uses TRBV7-4 and TRBJ2-7; unclear D gene. The germline V gene encodes CDR1 SGHVT and CDR2 SQSDAQ. V lost 5 bases and J 3 bases, leaving 23 bases between the germline ends. The CDR3 is made up of 17 amino acids. CDR3 in amino acids: CASSPSLWTPCNYEQYF. The CDR3 region has the DNA TGTGCCAGCAGCCCATCATTATGGACCCCCTGCAACTACGAGCAGTACTTC.

In regard to this clonotype: The junction departs from the called germline gene at one end, perhaps through a read error. The CDR3: CASRQERETSGAYNEQFF. The CDR3 DNA follows: TGTGCCAGCCGCCAAGAGCGAGAGACTAGCGGTGCCTACAATGAGCAGTTCTTC. V and J are TRBV3-1 and TRBJ2-1, with TRBD2 matching 9 bases. The V gene's germline CDR1 is LGHDT and CDR2 YNNKEL (reference sequence). The CDR3 has 18 amino acids.

This chain links TRBV5-1 with TRBJ2-1; no clear D. V dropped 3 bases and J dropped 8 bases, with 12 bases sitting between them. Germline assignment: CDR1 SGHRS and CDR2 YFSETQ. The length of the CDR3 is 13 residues. Here the CDR3 reads CASSYAILDEQFF. DNA of the CDR3: TGCGCCAGCAGCTACGCCATCTTGGATGAGCAGTTCTTC.

This clonotype came up a few times. The CDR3 spells CASSLTPYLSGTDTQYF. In nucleotides, the CDR3 is TGTGCCAGCAGTTTAACCCCGTACCTTAGTGGCACAGATACGCAGTATTTT. The genes are TRBV27 and TRBJ2-3; no clear D gene. Trimming left V 2 bases short and J 1 base short, with 16 bases between. The CDR3 has 17 amino acids. Germline V gene lookup returns CDR1 MNHEY and CDR2 SMNVEV (reference sequence).

In its sample, this clonotype was seen a few times. J is TRBJ1-1 and V is TRBV20-1, with D tentatively TRBD1 (6 bases). Trimming pared 4 bases from V and 1 base from J, leaving 13 bases between. This CDR3 is 14 amino acids long. Germline V CDR1 and CDR2: DFQATT, SNEGSKA (reference sequence). The DNA of the CDR3 is TGCAGTGCTACTAGACAGGCGACGAACACTGAAGCTTTCTTT. It yields the protein CSATRQATNTEAFF.

The gene calls are TRBV20-1 and TRBJ2-5; D is perhaps TRBD2 (7 bases). CDR1 and CDR2 from the germline V gene are DFQATT and SNEGSKA (reference sequence). The germline V and J ends were trimmed by 5 bases and 11 bases, with 27 bases remaining between them. The CDR3 is 15 residues long. This CDR3 reads CSARRRGGSYNEQYF. The CDR3 DNA follows: TGCAGTGCTCGCCGGAGGGGGGGGTCCTACAATGAGCAGTACTTC.

The chain is built from TRBV28 and TRBJ1-2; TRBD1 matches at 12 bases. There are 16 residues in the CDR3. CDR1 is MDHEN and CDR2 is SYDVKM in the germline V gene. With V trimmed by 4 bases and J by 3 bases, 6 bases remained unmatched. CDR3 in amino acids: CASSSAGTGGDYGYTF. In DNA form, the CDR3 reads TGTGCCAGCAGTTCCGCCGGGACAGGGGGCGACTATGGCTACACCTTC.

The rearrangement links TRBV20-1 to TRBJ2-5; tentatively, D is TRBD1 (6 bases). This CDR3 contains 13 residues. Germline V gene sequence: CDR1 DFQATT, CDR2 SNEGSKA (reference sequence). The V end lost 6 bases, the J end lost 4 bases, and 15 bases lay between the germline ends. CDR3 coding DNA: TGCAGTGCCAGGCGCGGCAGGGGAGAGACCCAGTACTTC. Protein: CSARRGRGETQYF.

This clonotype turned up a few times. J is TRBJ2-1 and V is TRBV12-3 or TRBV12-4; 7 bases are a match to TRBD2. Germline trimming cut 5 bases from V and 9 bases from J; bases unmatched to any gene: 7. The CDR3 sequence is 13 residues long. The DNA of the CDR3 is TGTGCCAGCAGTCCCCTACTAGCGATTGAGCAGTTCTTC. It encodes CASSPLLAIEQFF.

The chain carries TRBV20-1 and TRBJ1-6; D gene ambiguous. The CDR3 totals 12 residues. CDR1 is DFQATT, CDR2 SNEGSKA, per germline (reference sequence). V lost 2 bases and J 5 bases, leaving 4 bases between the germline ends. For the CDR3, the DNA is TGCAGTGCTAGATCTGATAATTCACCCCTCCACTTT. Its protein product is CSARSDNSPLHF.

There are a few counts of this clonotype. The rearrangement uses TRBV27 and TRBJ2-1, with TRBD1 identical over 8 bases. The ends lost 5 bases at V and 0 bases at J; junction bases unmatched: 9. Germline V CDR1 and CDR2: MNHEY, SMNVEV (reference sequence). The length of the CDR3 is 17 residues. CDR3 amino acids: CASSTRTGGNSYNEQFF. The CDR3 DNA reads as TGTGCCAGCAGTACACGTACAGGGGGAAACTCCTACAATGAGCAGTTCTTC.

The chain employs TRBV20-1 and TRBJ1-5; tentatively, D is TRBD1 (6 bases). Trimming took 5 bases from V and 3 from J, leaving 14 bases between them. The CDR3 extends over 14 amino acids. Germline CDR1 DFQATT, CDR2 SNEGSKA (reference sequence). CDR3 DNA sequence: TGCAGTGCTCTACCCGGACAGTTCAATCAGCCCCAGCATTTT. Translated, it gives CSALPGQFNQPQHF.

The chain joins TRBV20-1 to TRBJ2-1, with 12 bases identical to TRBD2. The CDR3 consists of 18 residues. The germline V gene has CDR1 DFQATT and CDR2 SNEGSKA (reference sequence). V lost 1 base and J lost 3; bases outside the gene matches: 10. The CDR3 nucleotides are TGCAGTGCTAGAGCGGGGGGCCTAGCGGGAGGGTACTACAATGAGCAGTTCTTC. Amino acids: CSARAGGLAGGYYNEQFF.

This clonotype was seen more than once but under ten times. The rearrangement joins TRBV5-5 to TRBJ1-5; 7 bases align to TRBD1. The ends lost 0 bases at V and 0 bases at J; junction bases unmatched: 9. Germline lookup yields CDR1 SGHKS and CDR2 YYEKEE (reference sequence). CDR3 size: 18 residues. Here the CDR3 DNA reads TGTGCCAGCAGCTTGGTACTGACAGGGCGGTATAGCAATCAGCCCCAGCATTTT. This codes for CASSLVLTGRYSNQPQHF. Full variable domain (outside the CDR3, taken from reference TRBV5-5 and TRBJ1-5): DAGVTQSPTHLIKTRGQQVTLRCSPISGHKSVSWYQQVLGQGPQFIFQYYEKEERGRGNFPDRFSARQFPNYSSELNVNALLLGDSALYLCASSLVLTGRYSNQPQHFGDGTRLSIL.

The chain is built from TRBV4-1 and TRBJ1-1, with 10 bases lining up with TRBD1. Looked up from germline, CDR1 is MGHRA and CDR2 is YSYEKL. J was trimmed by 3 bases and V by 1 base; bases with no gene match: 5. The length of the CDR3 is 16 residues. Written as DNA, the CDR3 is TGCGCCAGCAGCCAAGTCGGGACAGGGGAGGACACTGAAGCTTTCTTT. Encoded protein: CASSQVGTGEDTEAFF.

This chain joins TRBV7-9 and TRBJ2-1; D possibly matches TRBD1 or TRBD2 (5 bases each). The CDR3 has 15 amino acids. Germline-derived CDR1 and CDR2 are SEHNR and FQNEAQ (reference sequence). V lost 7 bases to trimming and J lost 3 bases, with 16 bases between them. The CDR3: CASTLSREHYNEQFF. The DNA for the CDR3 is TGTGCCAGCACCCTTAGCAGGGAGCACTACAATGAGCAGTTCTTC.

V gene TRBV10-3 combines with J gene TRBJ2-5; D is uncertain. V gave up 4 bases and J gave up 2 bases, with 8 bases separating them. Per germline, CDR1 ENHRY and CDR2 SYGVKD. The CDR3 length is 13 residues. The CDR3 sequence: CAISAASQETQYF. The CDR3 coding sequence is TGTGCCATCAGTGCCGCTAGTCAAGAGACCCAGTACTTC.

This clonotype showed up just a few times. The J gene is TRBJ2-7, the V gene TRBV11-2, with D possibly TRBD2 on 7 matching bases. The CDR3 loop spans 13 amino acids. Germline CDR1 is SGHAT and CDR2 is FQNNGV. Trimming pared 3 bases from V and 5 bases from J, leaving 11 bases between. CDR3 residues: CASSFPGGDEQYF. The CDR3 DNA reads as TGTGCCAGCAGCTTTCCGGGGGGCGACGAGCAGTACTTC.

The chain links TRBV20-1 to TRBJ2-1, with 8 bases fitting TRBD2. CDR1 is DFQATT, CDR2 SNEGSKA, per germline (reference sequence). V lost 6 bases to trimming and J lost 5 bases; unmatched junction nucleotides: 12. CDR3 length equals 15 residues. CDR3 sequence (DNA): TGCAGTGCCCCCACGGGCGGGGGGTTTCACAATGAGCAGTTCTTC. Residues: CSAPTGGGFHNEQFF.

CDR3 DNA: TGCAGTGCTAGAGACCTCCTTTCTAGCGGGAACTCCTACAATGAGCAGTACTTC. Its protein product is CSARDLLSSGNSYNEQYF. The chain couples TRBV20-1 to TRBJ2-7; the match to TRBD2 covers 9 bases. V shed 0 bases, J shed 7 bases, and the junction held 19 bases outside the gene matches. The CDR3 contains 18 residues. Looked up from germline, CDR1 is DFQATT and CDR2 is SNEGSKA (reference sequence).

In its sample, this clonotype was seen a few times. The chain joins TRBV29-1 to TRBJ2-5; D possibly matches TRBD1 or TRBD2 (5 bases each). The CDR3 is made up of 13 amino acids. The germline V gene encodes CDR1 SQVTM and CDR2 ANQGSEA. With 7 bases removed from V and 3 bases from J, the gap between germline ends came to 15 bases. The CDR3 reads CSASRGGKETQYF. The CDR3 DNA reads TGCAGCGCCTCTCGGGGCGGAAAAGAGACCCAGTACTTC.

The chain links TRBV15 to TRBJ2-5, with D unresolved. Trimming took 0 bases from V and 9 from J, leaving 14 bases between them. Germline CDR1 and CDR2: LNHNV and YYDKDF (reference sequence). The CDR3 totals 14 residues. The CDR3 bases are TGTGCCACCAGCAGAGATCTCGGGTCTGGGGCCCAGTACTTC. Protein product: CATSRDLGSGAQYF.

The gene calls are TRBV4-2 and TRBJ2-2; weak D call: TRBD1 (6 bases). The CDR3 length is 14 residues. CDR1 is LGHNA and CDR2 is YNFKEQ in the germline V gene. V lost 5 bases and J 5 bases, leaving 12 bases between the germline ends. The CDR3 coding sequence is TGTGCCAGCAGCATCGCAGGGGAAACCGGGGAGCTGTTTTTT. This codes for CASSIAGETGELFF.

The chain's CDR3 is CASSLWEGARYNEQFF. As DNA, the CDR3 is TGTGCCAGCAGTTTATGGGAGGGGGCCAGGTACAATGAGCAGTTCTTC. The chain joins TRBV27 to TRBJ2-1, with D perhaps given as TRBD1 or TRBD2 (7 bases each). The CDR3 contains 16 residues. Germline-derived CDR1 and CDR2 are MNHEY and SMNVEV (reference sequence). Between the trimmed V and J ends, which lost 1 base and 4 bases, there was a span of 14 bases.

This chain uses TRBV20-1 with TRBJ2-3, with 7 bases matching TRBD2. CDR3 length: 13 residues. V shed 4 bases, J shed 5 bases, and the junction held 6 bases outside the gene matches. Germline V gene lookup returns CDR1 DFQATT and CDR2 SNEGSKA (reference sequence). The CDR3 sequence: CSAIAGRGDTQYF. DNA of the CDR3: TGCAGTGCTATAGCGGGCCGGGGAGATACGCAGTATTTT.

The rearrangement uses TRBV5-8 and TRBJ1-2; 12 nucleotides align to TRBD1. The ends lost 1 base at V and 7 bases at J; junction bases unmatched: 2. The V gene's germline CDR1 is SGHTS and CDR2 YDEGEE. This CDR3 contains 14 residues. CDR3 protein: CASSLWDRGPGYTF. The CDR3 DNA sequence: TGTGCCAGCAGCTTGTGGGACAGGGGGCCTGGCTACACCTTC.

The table lists this clonotype with a few counts. The V and J genes are TRBV5-4 and TRBJ1-2, with no clear D. CDR1 and CDR2 from the germline V gene are SGHNT and YYREEE (reference sequence). Trimming shortened V by 0 bases and J by 1 base, and 13 bases separated the two germline ends. This CDR3 spans 16 amino acids. The CDR3 coding sequence is TGTGCCAGCAGCTTGGACCGCGACGGTAATAACTATGGCTACACCTTC. Protein sequence: CASSLDRDGNNYGYTF.